This T cell receptor (beta chain) was sequenced for a study of blood T cell repertoires in COVID-19. Overall study context: The United States, Italy and Spain were the sources of the acute and convalescent COVID-19 samples.

Some clones are missing from TCRdb's copy, which holds only in-frame ones; the method was immunoSEQ multiplex PCR. The sample shows roughly 440,000 clones, roughly 88% of them seen only once. Enrolled during active infection, Seattle patients were then followed longitudinally. This CDR3 has 17 amino acids. The V gene end was trimmed by 10 bases and the J gene end by 8 bases; junction bases not matched to a gene: 22. Germline V gene sequence: CDR1 MNHEY, CDR2 SMNVEV (reference sequence). Material: peripheral blood. The V gene is TRBV27, the J gene TRBJ2-1; TRBD2 aligns across 8 bases. This clonotype originated in a woman between 45 and 60 years old with COVID-19, enrolled during active disease. The CDR3 sequence is CATGEIGGGILEDEQFF. CDR3 DNA sequence: TGTGCCACGGGAGAGATCGGGGGGGGGATCCTAGAGGATGAGCAGTTCTTC.